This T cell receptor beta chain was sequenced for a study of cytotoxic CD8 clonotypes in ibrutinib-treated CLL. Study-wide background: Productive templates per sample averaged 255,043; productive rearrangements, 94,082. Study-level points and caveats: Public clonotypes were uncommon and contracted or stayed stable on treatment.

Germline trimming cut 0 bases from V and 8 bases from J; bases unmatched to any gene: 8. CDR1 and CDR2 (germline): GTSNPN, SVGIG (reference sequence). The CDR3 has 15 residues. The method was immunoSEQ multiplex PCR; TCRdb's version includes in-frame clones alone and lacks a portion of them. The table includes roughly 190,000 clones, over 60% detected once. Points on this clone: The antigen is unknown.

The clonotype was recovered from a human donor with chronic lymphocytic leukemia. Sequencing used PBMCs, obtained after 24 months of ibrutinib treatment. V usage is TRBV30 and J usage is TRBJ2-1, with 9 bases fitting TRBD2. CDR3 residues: CAWSVLAGVGYEQFF. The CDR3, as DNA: TGTGCCTGGAGTGTATTAGCGGGAGTGGGCTATGAGCAGTTCTTC.